This TCR beta chain comes out of a study of cytomegalovirus exposure and HLA in healthy donors. Study summary: Out of approximately 170 million T cells, an earlier analysis found some 110 million unique TCR beta sequences in total. HLA-typed donors were the source of tens of millions of unique TCRs, which an early data release held.

PCR amplification relied on 60 Vbeta primers (plus 13 Jbeta primers). Clones were sequenced by immunoSEQ multiplex PCR, and TCRdb holds only the in-frame ones, with some missing. The sample includes some 120,000 clones, roughly 80% of them seen just once. Trimming removed 5 bases at V and 3 bases at J, with 11 bases between. Germline-derived CDR1 and CDR2 are LNHDA and SQIVND (reference sequence). This CDR3 has 13 amino acids. Overall study findings and caveats: As was reported, the classifier diagnosed cytomegalovirus status with high specificity and sensitivity. In a later analysis, a missense DCLRE1C variant was linked to TCR beta V- and J-gene trimming.

About this clone itself: No antigen is known for it.

The sequence came from a man younger than 30 in good health and CMV-seronegative. The chain recombines TRBV19 with TRBJ2-7, with D tentatively TRBD1 (6 bases). Source material: PBMCs. The CDR3 sequence is CASSVGTSYEQYF. The CDR3 DNA is TGTGCCAGTAGTGTTGGGACAAGCTACGAGCAGTACTTC.